This is a list of T cell receptor beta chains from one sample in a study of blood T cell repertoires in COVID-19. Measured with immunoSEQ multiplex PCR; TCRdb has only the in-frame clones, and not every one. The sample holds 120,000 to 150,000 clones, 79% seen once. Sequencing was carried out using peripheral blood. Receptor source: a man aged 60 to 69 with acute or convalescent COVID-19. CDR3s include the opening cysteine and the closing phenylalanine or tryptophan. The D gene is left open where the match is weak. Where a row states a size, it is once, few, many or the class of an expanded clone; other rows omit it.

V: TRBV19
J: TRBJ1-5
size: NA
D: NA
CDR3: CASTEGRWGRSQHF
DNA: TGTGCCAGTACCGAGGGCCGCTGGGGTCGGTCCCAGCATTTT

V: TRBV6-2/TRBV6-3
J: TRBJ2-7
size: NA
D: TRBD2
CDR3: CASSYGPAGVGYEQYF
DNA: TGTGCCAGCAGTTACGGGCCAGCGGGAGTTGGGTACGAGCAGTACTTC

V: TRBV6-2/TRBV6-3
J: TRBJ2-7
size: NA
D: NA
CDR3: CASSYFIRGRTGSSYEQYF
DNA: TGTGCCAGCAGTTACTTCATAAGAGGGAGGACAGGCAGCTCCTACGAGCAGTACTTC

V: TRBV7-8
J: TRBJ1-2
size: NA
D: TRBD1
CDR3: CASSLEFMTGEYYGYTF
DNA: TGTGCCAGCAGCTTAGAATTTATGACAGGGGAATACTATGGCTACACCTTC

V: TRBV4-1
J: TRBJ2-3
size: NA
D: TRBD2
CDR3: CASSLLAGTTADTQYF
DNA: TGCGCCAGCAGCCTACTAGCGGGAACAACGGCAGATACGCAGTATTTT

V: TRBV4-3
J: TRBJ2-2
size: NA
D: NA
CDR3: CASSQDAGGHGELFF
DNA: TGCGCCAGCAGCCAAGACGCCGGGGGGCACGGGGAGCTGTTTTTT

V: TRBV7-8
J: TRBJ1-1
size: NA
D: TRBD1
CDR3: CASSLAIGQGEAFF
DNA: TGTGCCAGCAGCTTAGCAATTGGACAGGGGGAAGCTTTCTTT

V: TRBV15
J: TRBJ2-3
size: NA
D: TRBD1
CDR3: CATSRDPPGQGGSDTQYF
DNA: TGTGCCACCAGCAGAGATCCCCCGGGACAGGGAGGATCAGATACGCAGTATTTT

V: TRBV7-2
J: TRBJ1-2
size: NA
D: NA
CDR3: CASGLVPGYTF
DNA: TGTGCCAGCGGACTCGTCCCGGGCTACACCTTC

V: TRBV7-9
J: TRBJ2-2
size: NA
D: NA
CDR3: CASSYVSPGELFF
DNA: TGTGCCAGCAGCTACGTAAGCCCCGGGGAGCTGTTTTTT

V: TRBV4-3
J: TRBJ1-1
size: NA
D: NA
CDR3: CASSQGGVAEAFF
DNA: TGCGCCAGCAGCCAAGGGGGGGTTGCTGAAGCTTTCTTT

V: TRBV21-1
J: TRBJ2-4
size: NA
D: NA
CDR3: CASTVPGTSGSGAKNIQYF
DNA: TGTGCCAGCACCGTGCCCGGGACTAGCGGGAGTGGGGCCAAAAACATTCAGTACTTC

V: TRBV11-2
J: TRBJ2-7
size: NA
D: NA
CDR3: CASSLESGYEQYF
DNA: TGTGCCAGCAGCTTAGAATCAGGATACGAGCAGTACTTC

V: TRBV5-1
J: TRBJ2-1
size: NA
D: TRBD2
CDR3: CASSLGLAGDLNEQFF
DNA: TGCGCCAGCAGCTTGGGACTAGCGGGAGATTTGAATGAGCAGTTCTTC

V: TRBV28
J: TRBJ1-2
size: NA
D: NA
CDR3: CASSTQGGYTF
DNA: TGTGCCAGCAGTACCCAGGGCGGCTACACCTTC

V: TRBV7-2
J: TRBJ2-7
size: NA
D: NA
CDR3: CASSYDSRGPYEQYF
DNA: TGTGCCAGCAGTTACGACAGTCGAGGCCCCTACGAGCAGTACTTC

V: TRBV5-6
J: TRBJ1-2
size: NA
D: TRBD1
CDR3: CASSRWDRADRGF
DNA: TGTGCCAGCAGCCGTTGGGACAGGGCGGACCGGGGCTTC

V: TRBV6-5
J: TRBJ1-5
size: NA
D: NA
CDR3: CASMSVSNQPQHF
DNA: TGTGCCAGCATGTCGGTGAGCAATCAGCCCCAGCATTTT

V: TRBV25-1
J: TRBJ2-7
size: NA
D: NA
CDR3: CASSERYEQYF
DNA: TGTGCCAGCAGTGAGAGATACGAGCAGTACTTC

V: TRBV29-1
J: TRBJ2-5
size: NA
D: TRBD2
CDR3: CSVRREVKTQYF
DNA: TGCAGCGTTAGGCGGGAGGTAAAGACCCAGTACTTC

V: TRBV7-3
J: TRBJ2-3
size: NA
D: NA
CDR3: CASSLRTGAADTQYF
DNA: TGTGCCAGCAGCTTAAGGACGGGAGCGGCAGATACGCAGTATTTT

V: TRBV7-2
J: TRBJ1-1
size: once
D: TRBD1
CDR3: CASSLSGGGNTEAFF
DNA: TGTGCCAGCAGCTTATCAGGGGGTGGGAACACTGAAGCTTTCTTT

V: TRBV5-1
J: TRBJ1-4
size: NA
D: NA
CDR3: CASSLGSTATNEKLFF
DNA: TGCGCCAGCAGCTTGGGGTCCACTGCAACTAATGAAAAACTGTTTTTT

V: TRBV24-1
J: TRBJ2-2
size: NA
D: TRBD1
CDR3: CATSVYFPGQGDTGELFF
DNA: TGTGCCACCAGTGTTTACTTCCCGGGACAGGGAGACACCGGGGAGCTGTTTTTT

V: TRBV24-1
J: TRBJ2-1
size: NA
D: TRBD1
CDR3: CATSDPGQGSYNEQFF
DNA: TGTGCCACCAGTGATCCGGGACAGGGATCCTACAATGAGCAGTTCTTC

V: TRBV6-5
J: TRBJ1-4
size: once
D: NA
CDR3: CASRTTVTNEKLFF
DNA: TGTGCCAGCAGAACGACAGTTACTAATGAAAAACTGTTTTTT

V: TRBV5-1
J: TRBJ2-6
size: NA
D: NA
CDR3: CASSPPGSGANVLTF
DNA: TGCGCCAGCAGCCCTCCAGGCTCTGGGGCCAACGTCCTGACTTTC

V: TRBV28
J: TRBJ1-1
size: NA
D: NA
CDR3: CASSTPGQPNTEAFF
DNA: TGTGCCAGCAGTACACCGGGACAACCGAACACTGAAGCTTTCTTT

V: TRBV9
J: TRBJ2-7
size: NA
D: TRBD1
CDR3: CASSVGFGTGGRNEQYF
DNA: TGTGCCAGCAGCGTAGGATTCGGGACAGGGGGAAGGAACGAGCAGTACTTC

V: TRBV19
J: TRBJ1-4
size: many
D: NA
CDR3: CASTRPGQLFF
DNA: TGTGCCAGTACCAGGCCCGGACAGCTGTTTTTT

V: TRBV5-1
J: TRBJ2-5
size: NA
D: TRBD2
CDR3: CASSLALAGGPQETQYF
DNA: TGCGCCAGCAGCTTGGCATTAGCGGGAGGCCCCCAAGAGACCCAGTACTTC

V: TRBV4-2
J: TRBJ2-7
size: NA
D: NA
CDR3: CASSPRPGDYEQYF
DNA: TGTGCCAGCAGCCCCCGGCCGGGGGACTACGAGCAGTACTTC

V: TRBV4-2
J: TRBJ1-5
size: NA
D: NA
CDR3: CASSQVEGSGAQPQHF
DNA: TGTGCCAGCAGCCAAGTTGAGGGTTCAGGAGCTCAGCCCCAGCATTTT

V: TRBV7-2
J: TRBJ2-1
size: NA
D: NA
CDR3: CASQKPYNEQFF
DNA: TGTGCCAGCCAAAAGCCCTACAATGAGCAGTTCTTC

V: TRBV18
J: TRBJ2-1
size: once
D: TRBD2
CDR3: CASSPPRTRSYNEQFF
DNA: TGTGCCAGCTCACCCCCCCGGACTAGGAGTTACAATGAGCAGTTCTTC